These 31 T cell receptor beta chains were sequenced from one sample in a study of blood T cell repertoires in COVID-19 (dated by TCRdb to the early 2020s). The protocol used for the library was the immunoSEQ multiplex PCR assay. TCRdb stores this immuneACCESS table with in-frame sequences only. Part of the clones is absent; in the studies checked, under half of the shortfall reflects unresolved V genes, and no reason is known for the rest. For this sample there are about 310,000 clones; about 90% appear just once. Over 9% of the sample is held by the ten biggest clonotypes. Material: PBMCs or T cells enriched from blood (not recorded which). The receptors were sampled from a woman in her twenties or thirties who had recovered from COVID-19.

This chain uses TRBV28 with TRBJ2-1, with 7 nucleotides matching TRBD1. This CDR3 region has 15 residues. The junction had 5 bases not matched to a gene; V was cut back by 3 bases and J by 3 bases. Germline V gene lookup returns CDR1 MDHEN and CDR2 SYDVKM. This chain's CDR3 is CASSLVDRDYNEQFF. The CDR3 region has the DNA TGTGCCAGCAGTTTGGTAGACAGGGACTACAATGAGCAGTTCTTC. The variable domain in full, with the rest retrieved from reference TRBV28 and TRBJ2-1, is DVKVTQSSRYLVKRTGEKVFLECVQDMDHENMFWYRQDPGLGLRLIYFSYDVKMKEKGDIPEGYSVSREKKERFSLILESASTNQTSMYLCASSLVDRDYNEQFFGPGTRLTVL.

The chain combines TRBV5-6 with TRBJ1-1, with a possible D match to TRBD1 (5 bases). The CDR3 sequence is 14 residues long. With 4 bases removed from V and 1 base from J, the gap between germline ends came to 11 bases. CDR1 is SGHDT and CDR2 is YYEEEE in the germline V gene. CDR3 in DNA: TGTGCCAGCAGCCTGGGACTGGGGAACACTGAAGCTTTCTTT. Amino acid sequence: CASSLGLGNTEAFF.

This clone was seen a single time. The J gene is TRBJ1-3, the V gene TRBV10-3; weak D call: TRBD1 (6 bases). The germline V and J ends were trimmed by 1 base and 0 bases, with 13 bases remaining between them. Germline values: CDR1 ENHRY, CDR2 SYGVKD. The CDR3 runs to 17 residues. Here the CDR3 DNA reads TGTGCCATCAGTGAGTTAGGACAGAAACACTCTGGAAACACCATATATTTT. Its protein is CAISELGQKHSGNTIYF.

The chain employs TRBV6-5 and TRBJ1-2, with TRBD1 matching over 9 bases. The CDR3 spans 15 residues. Germline V gene lookup returns CDR1 MNHEY and CDR2 SVGAGI. V lost 6 bases to trimming and J lost 1 base; unmatched junction nucleotides: 6. The CDR3 loop reads CASSVGQGGNYGYTF. CDR3 bases: TGTGCCAGCAGCGTGGGACAGGGCGGTAACTATGGCTACACCTTC.

This clone showed up just once. This chain connects TRBV5-1 to TRBJ2-5, with 7 bases aligning to TRBD2. V shed 1 base and J 4 bases; nucleotides not matched to a gene: 7. The length of the CDR3 is 15 residues. In germline, CDR1 is SGHRS, CDR2 YFSETQ. CDR3 nucleotide sequence: TGCGCCAGCAGCTTGCGGGCGGGAGTAGGAGAGACCCAGTACTTC. Protein product: CASSLRAGVGETQYF.

The V and J genes are TRBV7-2 and TRBJ1-2; weak D call: TRBD1 (6 bases). V was cut by 1 base and J by 8 bases, with 17 bases left in between. Germline values: CDR1 SGHTA, CDR2 FQGNSA. The CDR3 contains 15 residues. The CDR3 here is CASSLELNREGGYTF. The CDR3, as DNA: TGTGCCAGCAGCTTAGAACTTAACAGGGAGGGGGGCTACACCTTC.

This clone has a single count. The rearrangement links TRBV30 to TRBJ2-5; D is unresolved. In germline, CDR1 is GTSNPN, CDR2 SVGIG (reference sequence). The CDR3 length is 14 residues. V gave up 4 bases and J gave up 0 bases, with 12 bases separating them. DNA of the CDR3: TGTGCCTGGATGAGACTCGAGTACCAAGAGACCCAGTACTTC. It translates to CAWMRLEYQETQYF.

The V gene is TRBV5-1, the J gene TRBJ2-1; 9 nucleotides agree with TRBD2. This CDR3 region has 15 residues. Germline V gene sequence: CDR1 SGHRS, CDR2 YFSETQ. Losses at the gene ends were 4 bases for V and 7 bases for J; bases not matched to a gene: 9. The CDR3 sequence is CASSATSGYWNEQFF. The CDR3 nucleotides read TGCGCCAGCAGCGCTACTAGCGGGTATTGGAATGAGCAGTTCTTC. Full variable domain (outside the CDR3, taken from reference TRBV5-1 and TRBJ2-1): KAGVTQTPRYLIKTRGQQVTLSCSPISGHRSVSWYQQTPGQGLQFLFEYFSETQRNKGNFPGRFSGRQFSNSRSEMNVSTLELGDSALYLCASSATSGYWNEQFFGPGTRLTVL.

The V call is TRBV2, the J call TRBJ2-1; 14 positions agree with TRBD2. CDR3 size: 16 residues. J gave up 6 bases and V 6 bases, and 7 bases lay outside the gene matches. The V gene's germline CDR1 is SNHLY and CDR2 FYNNEI. The CDR3 here is CASSPMGLAGVNEQFF. CDR3 sequence (DNA): TGTGCCAGCAGCCCCATGGGACTAGCGGGAGTCAATGAGCAGTTCTTC.

The V and J genes are TRBV28 and TRBJ2-1; TRBD2 matches at 7 bases. CDR3 length: 13 residues. Germline CDR1 and CDR2: MDHEN and SYDVKM. Germline trimming cut 3 bases from V and 10 bases from J; bases unmatched to any gene: 6. The CDR3 loop is CASSFRLAREQFF. CDR3 coding DNA: TGTGCCAGCAGTTTTAGACTAGCCCGCGAGCAGTTCTTC.

This chain links TRBV7-9 with TRBJ2-3; 9 bases map to TRBD1. Trimming cost V 6 bases and J 6 bases; bases outside gene matches: 10. Germline V gives CDR1 SEHNR, CDR2 FQNEAQ (reference sequence). CDR3 length: 15 residues. The DNA of the CDR3 is TGTGCCAGCAGGTTACCGGGACAGGGTCCCGATACGCAGTATTTT. Its translation is CASRLPGQGPDTQYF.

V usage is TRBV11-3 and J usage is TRBJ2-3; weak D call: TRBD1 (5 bases). With 3 bases removed from V and 4 bases from J, the gap between germline ends came to 17 bases. This CDR3 contains 16 residues. The germline CDR1 and CDR2 sequences are SGHNT and YENEEA. CDR3 residues: CASSFKGVGSSDTQYF. The DNA for the CDR3 is TGTGCCAGCAGCTTTAAAGGGGTGGGATCGTCAGATACGCAGTATTTT.

The genes are TRBV9 and TRBJ2-3; D remains unclear. This CDR3 contains 16 residues. V lost 2 bases to trimming and J lost 5 bases, with 18 bases between them. Germline V gene lookup returns CDR1 SGDLS and CDR2 YYNGEE. The CDR3 loop is CASSVSTGEVGDTQYF. CDR3 in DNA: TGTGCCAGCAGCGTTTCGACTGGCGAGGTCGGAGATACGCAGTATTTT.

The rearrangement links TRBV28 to TRBJ1-5; D possibly corresponds to TRBD1 (5 bases). V shed 0 bases and J shed 10 bases, with 22 bases lying between them. The CDR3 sequence is 17 residues long. CDR1 is MDHEN and CDR2 is SYDVKM in the germline V gene. The CDR3, as DNA: TGTGCCAGCAGTTTATGGGATAGGGGTAGGGCAAATGATCCCCAGCATTTT. Translation gives CASSLWDRGRANDPQHF. The entire variable domain, with the rest obtained from reference TRBV28 and TRBJ1-5, is as follows: DVKVTQSSRYLVKRTGEKVFLECVQDMDHENMFWYRQDPGLGLRLIYFSYDVKMKEKGDIPEGYSVSREKKERFSLILESASTNQTSMYLCASSLWDRGRANDPQHFGDGTRLSIL.

J is TRBJ1-1 and V is TRBV18, with 9 bases fitting TRBD1. The CDR3 is made up of 16 amino acids. Germline trimming cut 1 base from V and 0 bases from J; bases unmatched to any gene: 3. Germline V lookup: CDR1 KGHSH, CDR2 LQKENI. CDR3 in amino acids: CASSPRTGDLNTEAFF. CDR3 DNA: TGTGCCAGCTCACCACGGACAGGGGATTTGAACACTGAAGCTTTCTTT.

The gene calls are TRBV18 and TRBJ2-5, with TRBD2 matching 8 bases. V was pared by 0 bases and J by 5 bases, with 5 bases of the junction left unmatched. The CDR3 runs to 15 residues. Germline V gives CDR1 KGHSH, CDR2 LQKENI. This CDR3 is CASSPPSGRLETQYF. The CDR3 bases are TGTGCCAGCTCACCACCGAGCGGGAGACTGGAGACCCAGTACTTC.

There are a few counts of this clone. The gene calls are TRBV11-2 and TRBJ2-7; D might be TRBD1 (5 bases). V was trimmed by 3 bases and J by 5 bases, leaving 14 bases between them. This CDR3 region has 14 residues. Germline V gives CDR1 SGHAT, CDR2 FQNNGV. For the CDR3, the DNA is TGTGCCAGCAGCTTCAGGGTAATCTGGGACGAGCAGTACTTC. Amino acid sequence: CASSFRVIWDEQYF.

The chain is built from TRBV19 and TRBJ1-4; 7 bases are a match to TRBD1. The CDR3 length is 15 residues. Looked up from germline, CDR1 is LNHDA and CDR2 is SQIVND (reference sequence). After removal of 7 bases from V and 7 bases from J, the junction contained 12 bases not matched to a gene. The CDR3 DNA sequence: TGTGCCAGTACCACCCTCCAGGGGGTAGGTGAAAAACTGTTTTTT. It yields the protein CASTTLQGVGEKLFF.

This chain joins TRBV7-9 and TRBJ2-5, with D perhaps TRBD1 (6 bases). The germline V gene has CDR1 SEHNR and CDR2 FQNEAQ (reference sequence). This CDR3 region has 17 residues. The V and J ends lost 6 bases and 2 bases respectively, with 22 bases between them. In DNA, the CDR3 is TGTGCCAGCAGTTACCGCGATGACAGGTCATTGCAAGAGACCCAGTACTTC. Its translation is CASSYRDDRSLQETQYF.

This clone was recorded only once. The CDR3: CASSFNDPGTGNGYTF. In DNA form, the CDR3 reads TGTGCCAGCAGCTTCAACGACCCCGGGACAGGGAATGGCTACACCTTC. The chain uses TRBV7-2 and TRBJ1-2; 9 bases match TRBD1. The length of the CDR3 is 16 residues. CDR1 SGHTA and CDR2 FQGNSA come from the germline V gene. With 3 bases clipped from V and 6 bases from J, the junction kept 11 bases outside the gene matches.

This clone was detected a few times. The chain carries TRBV5-6 and TRBJ2-7; unclear D gene. The CDR3 is 14 amino acids. CDR1 SGHDT and CDR2 YYEEEE come from the germline V gene. The germline V and J ends were trimmed by 1 base and 3 bases, with 11 bases remaining between them. CDR3 DNA sequence: TGTGCCAGCAGCTTGAGCCTAGAGGTCTACGAGCAGTACTTC. Its protein is CASSLSLEVYEQYF.

The chain couples TRBV14 to TRBJ2-7; the match to TRBD1 covers 11 bases. The CDR3 sequence is 13 residues long. V shed 8 bases, J shed 3 bases, and the junction held 3 bases outside the gene matches. Per the germline V gene, CDR1 is SGHDN and CDR2 is FVKESK. CDR3 in DNA: TGTGCCAGCCGGGACAGGGGGTACTACGAGCAGTACTTC. Translation: CASRDRGYYEQYF.

J is TRBJ2-7 and V is TRBV6-2 or TRBV6-3; no clear D. Per germline, CDR1 MNHEY and CDR2 SVGEGT. V was pared by 0 bases and J by 5 bases, with 14 bases between. This CDR3 is 15 amino acids long. The CDR3 protein is CASSYSNTGKNEQYF. The CDR3 DNA reads TGTGCCAGCAGTTACTCGAATACGGGTAAGAACGAGCAGTACTTC.

The chain links TRBV15 to TRBJ2-1; tentatively, D is TRBD2 (5 bases). CDR1 and CDR2 (germline): LNHNV, YYDKDF (reference sequence). There are 15 residues in the CDR3. The V and J ends lost 1 base and 2 bases respectively, with 9 bases between them. CDR3 sequence reads: CATSRGSGTYNEQFF. The DNA for the CDR3 is TGTGCCACCAGCAGAGGCAGCGGCACCTACAATGAGCAGTTCTTC.

The chain uses TRBV30 and TRBJ2-7; maybe TRBD1 (6 bases). This CDR3 spans 11 amino acids. CDR1 is GTSNPN, CDR2 SVGIG, per germline (reference sequence). The V end lost 4 bases, the J end lost 5 bases, and 9 bases lay between the germline ends. The CDR3, as DNA: TGTGCCTGGACCAGGGGTAACGAGCAGTACTTC. Protein: CAWTRGNEQYF.

This clone was picked up a small number of times. The chain combines TRBV7-2 with TRBJ1-5, with D maybe TRBD1 (5 bases). CDR1 is SGHTA, CDR2 FQGNSA, per germline. V was pared by 1 base and J by 6 bases, with 13 bases between. This CDR3 comprises 15 residues. The CDR3 coding sequence is TGTGCCAGCAGCTTAGTAGGAGGGGAGAGTCAGCCCCAGCATTTT. Protein sequence: CASSLVGGESQPQHF.

The V and J genes are TRBV18 and TRBJ1-2; D unresolved. The CDR3 runs 15 residues. V lost 3 bases and J 1 base, leaving 12 bases between the germline ends. CDR1 and CDR2 (germline): KGHSH, LQKENI. This CDR3 reads CASSPSQDVNYGYTF. Written as DNA, the CDR3 is TGTGCCAGCTCACCTAGTCAGGATGTTAACTATGGCTACACCTTC.

The genes are TRBV6-2 or TRBV6-3 and TRBJ1-5, with D possibly TRBD1 on 6 matching bases. Germline V gene sequence: CDR1 MNHEY, CDR2 SVGEGT. V was clipped by 3 bases and J by 3 bases, with 9 bases between them. The CDR3 is made up of 14 amino acids. The CDR3 region is CASSYTGLNQPQHF. The CDR3 DNA is TGTGCCAGCAGTTATACAGGGCTCAATCAGCCCCAGCATTTT.

The chain links TRBV5-4 to TRBJ1-5, with a tentative D call TRBD1 (6 bases). The V end lost 2 bases, the J end lost 3 bases, and 12 bases lay between the germline ends. Germline lookup yields CDR1 SGHNT and CDR2 YYREEE (reference sequence). The CDR3 loop spans 15 amino acids. The DNA of the CDR3 is TGTGCCAGCAGCTTTTTTGACAGGCCCAATCAGCCCCAGCATTTT. Protein: CASSFFDRPNQPQHF.

This chain connects TRBV14 to TRBJ2-1; no clear D. Deletions cut 0 bases from V and 6 bases from J, with 15 bases between. The germline gives CDR1 SGHDN, CDR2 FVKESK. The CDR3 runs to 16 residues. CDR3 loop: CASSQDPGVGVNEQFF. The CDR3 coding sequence is TGTGCCAGCAGCCAAGACCCCGGAGTGGGTGTCAATGAGCAGTTCTTC.

This clone was recorded once. The gene calls are TRBV3-1 (or the pseudogene TRBV3-2) and TRBJ1-3; 7 nucleotides line up with TRBD1. The CDR3 extends over 15 amino acids. V was pared by 1 base and J by 8 bases, with 8 bases of the junction left unmatched. CDR1 is LGHDT, CDR2 YNNKEL, per germline (reference sequence). The CDR3 sequence is CASSQVEQGRDTIYF. The CDR3 DNA follows: TGTGCCAGCAGCCAAGTTGAACAGGGGCGGGACACCATATATTTT.